One T cell receptor beta chain is described in this entry. The data stem from a study of control samples from healthy donors and cancer patients. Germline V CDR1 and CDR2: SQVTM, ANQGSEA. CDR3 length: 12 amino acids. V was cut by 5 bases and J by 2 bases, with 10 bases left in between. Only in-frame clones appear in the TCRdb table, and some are missing; sequencing was by immunoSEQ multiplex PCR. The data show 95,000 to 130,000 clones, 80% to 90% seen once. V usage is TRBV29-1 and J usage is TRBJ2-7; TRBD1 is a possible D gene (5 bases). Material: PBMCs. The sequence derives from a woman between 50 and 59 years old with colorectal cancer. Here the CDR3 reads CSVRTPTYEQYF. DNA for the CDR3: TGCAGCGTTAGGACACCAACCTACGAGCAGTACTTC.